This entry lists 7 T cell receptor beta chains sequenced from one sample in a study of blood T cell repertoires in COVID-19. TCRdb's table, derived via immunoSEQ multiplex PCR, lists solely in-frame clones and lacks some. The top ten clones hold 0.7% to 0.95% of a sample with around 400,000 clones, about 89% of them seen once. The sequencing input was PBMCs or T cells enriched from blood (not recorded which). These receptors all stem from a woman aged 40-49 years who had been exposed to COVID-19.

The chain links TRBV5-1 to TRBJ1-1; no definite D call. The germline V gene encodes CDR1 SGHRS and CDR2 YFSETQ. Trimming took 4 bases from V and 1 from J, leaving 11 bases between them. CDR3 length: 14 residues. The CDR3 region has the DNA TGCGCCAGCAGCCGTTCGGGAAGGAACACTGAAGCTTTCTTT. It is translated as CASSRSGRNTEAFF.

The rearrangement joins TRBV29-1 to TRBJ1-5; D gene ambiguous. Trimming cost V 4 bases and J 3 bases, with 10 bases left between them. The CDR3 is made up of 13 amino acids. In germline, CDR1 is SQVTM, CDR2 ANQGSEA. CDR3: CSVVMENNQPQHF. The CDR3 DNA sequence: TGCAGCGTTGTCATGGAGAACAATCAGCCCCAGCATTTT.

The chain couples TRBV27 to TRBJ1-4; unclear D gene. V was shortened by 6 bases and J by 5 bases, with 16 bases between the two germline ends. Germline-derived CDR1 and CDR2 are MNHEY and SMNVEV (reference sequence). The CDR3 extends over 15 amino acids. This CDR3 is CASRRTRGPNEKLFF. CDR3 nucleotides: TGTGCCAGCAGGAGAACTCGGGGTCCAAATGAAAAACTGTTTTTT. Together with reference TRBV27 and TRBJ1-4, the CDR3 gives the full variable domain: EAQVTQNPRYLITVTGKKLTVTCSQNMNHEYMSWYRQDPGLGLRQIYYSMNVEVTDKGDVPEGYKVSRKEKRNFPLILESPSPNQTSLYFCASRRTRGPNEKLFFGSGTQLSVL.

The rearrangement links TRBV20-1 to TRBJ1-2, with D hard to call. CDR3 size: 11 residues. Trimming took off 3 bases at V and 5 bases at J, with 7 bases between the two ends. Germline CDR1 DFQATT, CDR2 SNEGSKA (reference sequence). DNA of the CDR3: TGCAGTGCTAGGTCAGTTTATGGCTACACCTTC. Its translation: CSARSVYGYTF.

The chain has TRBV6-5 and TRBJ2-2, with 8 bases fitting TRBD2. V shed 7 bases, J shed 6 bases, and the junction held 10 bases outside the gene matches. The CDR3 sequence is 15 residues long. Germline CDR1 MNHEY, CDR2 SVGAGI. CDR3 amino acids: CASTPGLGDPGELFF. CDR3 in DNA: TGTGCCAGCACCCCGGGACTAGGGGATCCCGGGGAGCTGTTTTTT.

CDR3: CASSLVGGLVTEAFF. DNA of the CDR3: TGCGCCAGCAGCTTGGTTGGGGGCCTTGTAACTGAAGCTTTCTTT. The chain uses TRBV5-1 and TRBJ1-1, with a tentative D call TRBD1 (6 bases). Trimming cost V 0 bases and J 5 bases, with 14 bases left between them. Germline V gene sequence: CDR1 SGHRS, CDR2 YFSETQ. This CDR3 region has 15 residues.

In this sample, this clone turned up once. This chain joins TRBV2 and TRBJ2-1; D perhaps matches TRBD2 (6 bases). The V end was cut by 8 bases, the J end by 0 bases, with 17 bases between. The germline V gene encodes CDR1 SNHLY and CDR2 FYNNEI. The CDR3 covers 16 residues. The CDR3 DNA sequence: TGTGCCAGCGGGGGTAGCGGAGGGAGCTCCTACAATGAGCAGTTCTTC. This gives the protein CASGGSGGSSYNEQFF.